These 16 T cell receptor beta chains came from one sample sequenced in a study of cytomegalovirus exposure and HLA in healthy donors. PCR amplification relied on 60 Vbeta primers (plus 13 Jbeta primers). Generated by immunoSEQ multiplex PCR, the TCRdb table keeps only in-frame clones and is missing some. Of around 200,000 clones in the sample, around 80% were seen once. Sequencing was performed on PBMCs. The origin of the receptors is a woman aged 55 to 70 in good health and CMV-seropositive.

The rearrangement joins TRBV7-3 to TRBJ2-1; D may be TRBD2 (7 bases). CDR1 is SGHTA, CDR2 FQGTGA, per germline. There are 17 residues in the CDR3. Trimming removed 4 bases from V and 4 bases from J, with 20 bases in between. The CDR3, as DNA: TGTGCCAGCAGCTCCACGGGGGAGGGGGGCTTTTACAATGAGCAGTTCTTC. It codes for CASSSTGEGGFYNEQFF.

The rearrangement uses TRBV5-1 and TRBJ2-3; D unclear. Per the germline V gene, CDR1 is SGHRS and CDR2 is YFSETQ. The V end lost 7 bases, the J end lost 4 bases, and 19 bases lay between the germline ends. CDR3 size: 15 residues. CDR3 coding DNA: TGCGCCAGCTCCAACGAGGTGATACCCTCAGATACGCAGTATTTT. Its protein is CASSNEVIPSDTQYF.

The rearrangement uses TRBV7-9 and TRBJ1-2; D is possibly TRBD1 (5 bases). The CDR3 has 13 residues. Trimming pared 5 bases from V and 4 bases from J, leaving 11 bases between. CDR1 and CDR2 (germline): SEHNR, FQNEAQ (reference sequence). The CDR3 region is CASSETVTYGYTF. For the CDR3, the DNA is TGTGCCAGCAGCGAGACAGTTACCTATGGCTACACCTTC.

A note on this clone: Relative to the germline gene, one junction end is altered; a read error may explain this. The J gene is TRBJ2-5, the V gene TRBV11-3; D unclear. The CDR3 is 13 amino acids. CDR1 SGHNT and CDR2 YENEEA come from the germline V gene. The CDR3 nucleotides read TGTGCCAACAGCATGACTCTACAAGAGACCCAGTACTTC. Translation gives CANSMTLQETQYF.

This rearrangement joins TRBV6-6 to TRBJ1-2; unclear D gene. V gave up 4 bases and J gave up 2 bases, with 14 bases separating them. Germline CDR1 is MNHNY and CDR2 is SVGAGI (reference sequence). The CDR3 length is 15 residues. Here the CDR3 DNA reads TGTGCCAGCAGTTCATCCCAGTGGTCCAACTATGGCTACACCTTC. Protein: CASSSSQWSNYGYTF.

The chain links TRBV19 to TRBJ1-4, with D possibly TRBD1 on 5 matching bases. CDR3 length: 14 residues. Trimming shortened V by 8 bases and J by 0 bases, and 10 bases separated the two germline ends. Germline V CDR1 and CDR2: LNHDA, SQIVND (reference sequence). CDR3 in DNA: TGTGCCAGTCGGGGGGTTGCAACTAATGAAAAACTGTTTTTT. This translates into CASRGVATNEKLFF.

This chain links TRBV5-1 with TRBJ1-1; 7 bases are a match to TRBD1. The CDR3 is 15 amino acids. Unmatched junction bases numbered 8, after V lost 2 bases and J lost 4 bases. Per the germline V gene, CDR1 is SGHRS and CDR2 is YFSETQ. The CDR3 here is CASSFITGAGTEAFF. In DNA form, the CDR3 reads TGCGCCAGCAGCTTCATTACAGGGGCGGGCACTGAAGCTTTCTTT.

CDR3 sequence: CASSANTGDSPLHF. The CDR3, as DNA: TGTGCCAGCAGTGCTAACACAGGAGATTCACCCCTCCACTTT. The chain carries TRBV2 and TRBJ1-6; possibly TRBD1 for D (5 bases). The CDR3 runs 14 residues. Germline V CDR1 and CDR2: SNHLY, FYNNEI. Trimming shortened V by 4 bases and J by 8 bases, and 12 bases separated the two germline ends.

J is TRBJ2-1 and V is TRBV5-4; 15 positions match TRBD2. This CDR3 is 16 amino acids long. The germline CDR1 and CDR2 sequences are SGHNT and YYREEE (reference sequence). The V segment lost 4 bases and the J segment 4 bases; nucleotides outside the gene matches: 3. The CDR3 DNA sequence: TGTGCCAGCAGCGGGACTAGCGGGAGGCGTTACAATGAGCAGTTCTTC. As protein: CASSGTSGRRYNEQFF.

This chain connects TRBV19 to TRBJ2-5; 8 bases match TRBD2. Germline lookup yields CDR1 LNHDA and CDR2 SQIVND (reference sequence). V lost 3 bases to trimming and J lost 2 bases; unmatched junction nucleotides: 5. This CDR3 has 15 amino acids. CDR3 sequence (DNA): TGTGCCAGTAGTATTGGGACTAGGAGGCAAGAGACCCAGTACTTC. This encodes CASSIGTRRQETQYF.

The DNA of the CDR3 is TGTGCCAGCTCACCCCGATTAGCGGGAGGCTCAGATACGCAGTATTTT. Its protein product is CASSPRLAGGSDTQYF. The chain combines TRBV18 with TRBJ2-3; 10 bases align to TRBD2. Per germline, CDR1 KGHSH and CDR2 LQKENI. The CDR3 covers 16 residues. V shed 3 bases, J shed 4 bases, and the junction held 7 bases outside the gene matches. The variable domain in full, completed from reference TRBV18 and TRBJ2-3, reads NAGVMQNPRHLVRRRGQEARLRCSPMKGHSHVYWYRQLPEEGLKFMVYLQKENIIDESGMPKERFSAEFPKEGPSILRIQQVVRGDSAAYFCASSPRLAGGSDTQYFGPGTRLTVL.

The chain has TRBV6-6 and TRBJ1-4; 9 nucleotides line up with TRBD1. Germline V gene data show CDR1 as MNHNY and CDR2 as SVGAGI (reference sequence). The CDR3 totals 14 residues. V lost 7 bases, J lost 11 bases, and 11 bases stayed unmatched. DNA for the CDR3: TGTGCCAGCAACTCGGGACAGGGTGAGGGGAAACTGTTTTTT. Translating it yields CASNSGQGEGKLFF.

The chain joins TRBV6-1 to TRBJ1-2; D possibly corresponds to TRBD1 (5 bases). V was cut by 2 bases and J by 13 bases, with 17 bases left in between. Germline V gene lookup returns CDR1 MNHNS and CDR2 SASEGT. This CDR3 has 13 residues. The CDR3 DNA is TGTGCCAGCAGTGAAAGGCAGGGCCAGCCAGTCACCTTC. It translates to CASSERQGQPVTF.

The genes are TRBV25-1 and TRBJ1-2, with D hard to call. This CDR3 has 11 amino acids. The germline V and J ends were trimmed by 4 bases and 7 bases, with 7 bases remaining between them. Looked up from germline, CDR1 is MGHDK and CDR2 is SYGVNS. CDR3 nucleotides: TGTGCCAGCAGTGGGCAGCGTGGCTACACCTTC. Translation gives CASSGQRGYTF.

This clone was counted a few times. V and J are TRBV7-8 and TRBJ1-1; D gene ambiguous. From germline, CDR1 is SGHVS and CDR2 FQNEAQ. V dropped 0 bases and J dropped 3 bases, with 14 bases sitting between them. CDR3 size: 16 residues. CDR3 nucleotides: TGTGCCAGCAGCTTAGCCCTACGTAACGAGGACACTGAAGCTTTCTTT. As protein: CASSLALRNEDTEAFF.

The chain joins TRBV30 to TRBJ2-6; 9 bases map to TRBD1. Germline CDR1 GTSNPN, CDR2 SVGIG (reference sequence). V lost 2 bases to trimming and J lost 4 bases; unmatched junction nucleotides: 3. There are 15 residues in the CDR3. The CDR3 nucleotides read TGTGCCTGGAGTAGGACAGGGGCCGGGGCCAACGTCCTGACTTTC. Protein product: CAWSRTGAGANVLTF.